The TCR beta chain under discussion was sequenced for a study of shared clonotypes between healthy human individuals. Here immunoSEQ multiplex PCR was the method, and the copy in TCRdb shows in-frame clones only, minus some. The sample holds more than 450,000 clones, more than 65% seen once. V gave up 4 bases and J gave up 9 bases; unmatched junction bases: 9. Per germline, CDR1 SGDLS and CDR2 YYNGEE. This CDR3 is 14 amino acids long. The sequenced sample was PBMCs. The chain recombines TRBV9 with TRBJ2-1; 8 nucleotides agree with TRBD2. The clonotype comes from a woman aged 40 to 55 in good health. Some clones in this sample may be carry-over from other donors' samples. The CDR3 bases are TGTGCCAGCAGCCCCACCGGGGGGGGCGGTGAGCAGTTCTTC. Translation: CASSPTGGGGEQFF.